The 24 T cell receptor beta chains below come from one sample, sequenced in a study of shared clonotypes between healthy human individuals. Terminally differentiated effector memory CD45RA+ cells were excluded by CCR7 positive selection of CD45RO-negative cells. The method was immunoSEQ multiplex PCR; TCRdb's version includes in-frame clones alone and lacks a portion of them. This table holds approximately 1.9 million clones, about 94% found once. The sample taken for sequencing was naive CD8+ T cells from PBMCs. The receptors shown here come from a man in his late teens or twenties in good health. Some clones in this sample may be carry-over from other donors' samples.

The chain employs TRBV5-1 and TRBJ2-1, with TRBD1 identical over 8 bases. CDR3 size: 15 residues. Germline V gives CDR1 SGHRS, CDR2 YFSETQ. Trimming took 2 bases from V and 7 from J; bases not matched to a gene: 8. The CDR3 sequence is CASSFNRGVLNEQFF. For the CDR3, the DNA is TGCGCCAGCAGCTTCAACAGGGGGGTATTAAATGAGCAGTTCTTC. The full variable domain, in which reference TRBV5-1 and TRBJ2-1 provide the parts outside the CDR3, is KAGVTQTPRYLIKTRGQQVTLSCSPISGHRSVSWYQQTPGQGLQFLFEYFSETQRNKGNFPGRFSGRQFSNSRSEMNVSTLELGDSALYLCASSFNRGVLNEQFFGPGTRLTVL.

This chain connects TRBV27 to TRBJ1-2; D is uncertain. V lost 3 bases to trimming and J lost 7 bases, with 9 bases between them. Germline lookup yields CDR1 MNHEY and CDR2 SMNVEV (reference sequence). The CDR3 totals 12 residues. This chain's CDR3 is CASSFIGGGYTF. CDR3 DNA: TGTGCCAGCAGTTTTATTGGAGGTGGCTACACCTTC.

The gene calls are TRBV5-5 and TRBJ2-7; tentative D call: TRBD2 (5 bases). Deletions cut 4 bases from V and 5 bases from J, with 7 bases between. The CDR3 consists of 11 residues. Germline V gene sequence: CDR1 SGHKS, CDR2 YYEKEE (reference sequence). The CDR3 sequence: CASSMRDEQYF. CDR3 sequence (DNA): TGTGCCAGCAGCATGAGGGACGAGCAGTACTTC.

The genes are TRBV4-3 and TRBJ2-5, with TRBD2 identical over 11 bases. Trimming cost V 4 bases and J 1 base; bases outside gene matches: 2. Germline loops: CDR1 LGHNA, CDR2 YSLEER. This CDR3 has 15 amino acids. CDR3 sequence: CASSLGLAVQETQYF. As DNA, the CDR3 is TGCGCCAGCAGCCTGGGACTAGCGGTCCAAGAGACCCAGTACTTC.

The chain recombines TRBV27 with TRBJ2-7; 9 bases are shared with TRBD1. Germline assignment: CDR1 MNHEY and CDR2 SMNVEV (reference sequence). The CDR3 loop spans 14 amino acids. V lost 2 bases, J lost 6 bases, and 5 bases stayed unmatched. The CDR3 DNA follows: TGTGCCAGCAGTTTAACAGGACAGGGGCTCGAGCAGTACTTC. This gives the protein CASSLTGQGLEQYF.

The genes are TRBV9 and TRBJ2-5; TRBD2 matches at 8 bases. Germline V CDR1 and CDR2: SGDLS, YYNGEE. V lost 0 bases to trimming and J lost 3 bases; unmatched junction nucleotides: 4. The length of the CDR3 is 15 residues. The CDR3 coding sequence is TGTGCCAGCAGCGTAGTCCGAGCGGGAGAAGAGACCCAGTACTTC. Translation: CASSVVRAGEETQYF.

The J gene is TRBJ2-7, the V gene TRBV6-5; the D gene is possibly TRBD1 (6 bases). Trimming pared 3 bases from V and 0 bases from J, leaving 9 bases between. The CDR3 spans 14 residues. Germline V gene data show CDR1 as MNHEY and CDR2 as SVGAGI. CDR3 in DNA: TGTGCCAGCAGTTATACAGGGCCCTCCTACGAGCAGTACTTC. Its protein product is CASSYTGPSYEQYF.

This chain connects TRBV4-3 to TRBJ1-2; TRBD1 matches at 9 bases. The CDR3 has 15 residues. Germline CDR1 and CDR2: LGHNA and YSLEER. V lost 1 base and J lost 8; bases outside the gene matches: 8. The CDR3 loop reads CASSQGTGQGQGYTF. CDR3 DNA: TGCGCCAGCAGCCAAGGAACCGGACAGGGGCAAGGCTACACCTTC.

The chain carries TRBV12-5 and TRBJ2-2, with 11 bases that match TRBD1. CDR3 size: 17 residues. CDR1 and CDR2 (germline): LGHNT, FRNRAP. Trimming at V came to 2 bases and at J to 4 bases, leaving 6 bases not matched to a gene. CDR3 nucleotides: TGTGCTAGTGGTTTGCCCTCCGGGACAGGGGGCACCGGGGAGCTGTTTTTT. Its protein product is CASGLPSGTGGTGELFF.

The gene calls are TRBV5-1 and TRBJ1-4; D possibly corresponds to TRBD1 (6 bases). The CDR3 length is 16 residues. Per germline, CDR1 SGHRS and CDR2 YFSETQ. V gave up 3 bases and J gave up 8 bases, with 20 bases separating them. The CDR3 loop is CASSYASGAVGEKLFF. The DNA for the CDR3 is TGCGCCAGCAGCTATGCTTCAGGGGCAGTTGGAGAAAAACTGTTTTTT. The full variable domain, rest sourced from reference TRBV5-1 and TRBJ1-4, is KAGVTQTPRYLIKTRGQQVTLSCSPISGHRSVSWYQQTPGQGLQFLFEYFSETQRNKGNFPGRFSGRQFSNSRSEMNVSTLELGDSALYLCASSYASGAVGEKLFFGSGTQLSVL.

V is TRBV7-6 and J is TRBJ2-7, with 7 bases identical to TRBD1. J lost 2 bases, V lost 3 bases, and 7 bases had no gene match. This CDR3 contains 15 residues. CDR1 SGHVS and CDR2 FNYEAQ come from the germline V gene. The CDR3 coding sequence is TGTGCCAGCAGCTTTAGTAGGGGGCCTCCCTACGAGCAGTACTTC. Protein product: CASSFSRGPPYEQYF.

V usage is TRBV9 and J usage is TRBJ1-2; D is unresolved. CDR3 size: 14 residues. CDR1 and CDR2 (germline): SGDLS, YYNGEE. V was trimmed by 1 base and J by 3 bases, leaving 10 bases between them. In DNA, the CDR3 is TGTGCCAGCAGCGTATCACAGCAACACTATGGCTACACCTTC. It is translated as CASSVSQQHYGYTF.

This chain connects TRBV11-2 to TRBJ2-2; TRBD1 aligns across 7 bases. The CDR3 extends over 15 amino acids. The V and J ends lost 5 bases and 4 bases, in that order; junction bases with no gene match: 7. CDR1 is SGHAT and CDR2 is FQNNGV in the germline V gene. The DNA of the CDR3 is TGTGCCAGCAGCCAAATTAACAGGGGCACCGGGGAGCTGTTTTTT. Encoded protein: CASSQINRGTGELFF.

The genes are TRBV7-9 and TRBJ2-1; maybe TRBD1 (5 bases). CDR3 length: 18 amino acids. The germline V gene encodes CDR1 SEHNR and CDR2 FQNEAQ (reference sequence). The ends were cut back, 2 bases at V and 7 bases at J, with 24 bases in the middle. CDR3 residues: CASSLLTGQSDRVNEQFF. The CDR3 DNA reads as TGTGCCAGCAGCTTATTAACAGGACAATCCGATCGGGTGAATGAGCAGTTCTTC.

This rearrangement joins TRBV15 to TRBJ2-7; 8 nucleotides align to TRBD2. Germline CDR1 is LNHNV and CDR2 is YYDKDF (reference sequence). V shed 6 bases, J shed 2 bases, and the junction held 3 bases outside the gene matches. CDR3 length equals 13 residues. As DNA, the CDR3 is TGTGCCACCAGGGTGCGGGGGGCCTACGAGCAGTACTTC. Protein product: CATRVRGAYEQYF.

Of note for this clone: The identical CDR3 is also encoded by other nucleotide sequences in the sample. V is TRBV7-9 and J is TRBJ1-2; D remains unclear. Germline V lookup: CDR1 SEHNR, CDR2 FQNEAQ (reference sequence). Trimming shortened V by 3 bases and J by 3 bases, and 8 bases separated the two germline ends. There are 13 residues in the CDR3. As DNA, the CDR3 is TGTGCCAGCAGCTTCTCCGGGGACTATGGCTACACCTTC. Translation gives CASSFSGDYGYTF. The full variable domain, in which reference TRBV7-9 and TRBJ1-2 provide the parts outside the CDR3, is DTGVSQNPRHKITKRGQNVTFRCDPISEHNRLYWYRQTLGQGPEFLTYFQNEAQLEKSRLLSDRFSAERPKGSFSTLEIQRTEQGDSAMYLCASSFSGDYGYTFGSGTRLTVV.

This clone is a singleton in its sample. The CDR3 here is CASGLDRGLGTGELFF. CDR3 sequence (DNA): TGTGCTAGTGGCCTAGACAGGGGGCTTGGGACCGGGGAGCTGTTTTTT. This chain connects TRBV12-5 to TRBJ2-2; TRBD1 aligns across 10 bases. The length of the CDR3 is 16 residues. Trimming removed 6 bases from V and 5 bases from J; junction bases left unmatched: 9. Germline lookup yields CDR1 LGHNT and CDR2 FRNRAP.

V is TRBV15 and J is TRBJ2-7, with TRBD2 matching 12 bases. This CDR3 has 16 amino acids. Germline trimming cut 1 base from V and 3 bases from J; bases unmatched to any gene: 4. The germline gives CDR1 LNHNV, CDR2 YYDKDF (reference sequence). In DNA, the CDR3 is TGTGCCACCAGCAGAGGTGCACTAGCGGGAGGCTACGAGCAGTACTTC. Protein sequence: CATSRGALAGGYEQYF. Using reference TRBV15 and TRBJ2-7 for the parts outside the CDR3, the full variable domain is DAMVIQNPRYQVTQFGKPVTLSCSQTLNHNVMYWYQQKSSQAPKLLFHYYDKDFNNEADTPDNFQSRRPNTSFCFLDIRSPGLGDTAMYLCATSRGALAGGYEQYFGPGTRLTVT.

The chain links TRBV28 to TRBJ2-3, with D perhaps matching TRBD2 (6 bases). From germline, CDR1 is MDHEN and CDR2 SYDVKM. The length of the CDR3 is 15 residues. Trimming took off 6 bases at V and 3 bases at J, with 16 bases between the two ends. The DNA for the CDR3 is TGTGCCAGCAGCACCGGGGGAAGTAGTACAGATACGCAGTATTTT. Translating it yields CASSTGGSSTDTQYF.

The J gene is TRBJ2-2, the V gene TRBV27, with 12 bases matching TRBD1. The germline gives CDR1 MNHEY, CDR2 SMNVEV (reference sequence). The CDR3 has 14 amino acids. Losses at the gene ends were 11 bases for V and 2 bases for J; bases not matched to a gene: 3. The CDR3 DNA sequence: TGTGCCGCAGGGACAGGGGGCAACACCGGGGAGCTGTTTTTT. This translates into CAAGTGGNTGELFF.

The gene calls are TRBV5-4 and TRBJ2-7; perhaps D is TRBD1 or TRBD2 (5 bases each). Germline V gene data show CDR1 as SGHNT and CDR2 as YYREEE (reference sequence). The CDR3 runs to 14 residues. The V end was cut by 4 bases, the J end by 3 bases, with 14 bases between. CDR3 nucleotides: TGTGCCAGCAGCCCGCTTAGGGACGACTACGAGCAGTACTTC. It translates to CASSPLRDDYEQYF. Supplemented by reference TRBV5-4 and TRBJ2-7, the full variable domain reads ETGVTQSPTHLIKTRGQQVTLRCSSQSGHNTVSWYQQALGQGPQFIFQYYREEENGRGNFPPRFSGLQFPNYSSELNVNALELDDSALYLCASSPLRDDYEQYFGPGTRLTVT.

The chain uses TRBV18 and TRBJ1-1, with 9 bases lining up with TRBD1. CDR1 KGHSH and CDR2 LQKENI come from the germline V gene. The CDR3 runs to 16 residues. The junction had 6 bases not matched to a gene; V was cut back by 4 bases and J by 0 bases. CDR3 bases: TGTGCCAGCTCACTCCGGGACAGGGTGCTGAACACTGAAGCTTTCTTT. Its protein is CASSLRDRVLNTEAFF.

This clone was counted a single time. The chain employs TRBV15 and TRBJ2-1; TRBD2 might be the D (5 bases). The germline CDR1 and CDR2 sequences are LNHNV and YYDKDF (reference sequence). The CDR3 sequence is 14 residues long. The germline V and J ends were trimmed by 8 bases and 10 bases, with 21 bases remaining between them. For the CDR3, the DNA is TGTGCCACCGGCGCCGGTCGGGAATGGGAGGAGCAGTTCTTC. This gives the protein CATGAGREWEEQFF.

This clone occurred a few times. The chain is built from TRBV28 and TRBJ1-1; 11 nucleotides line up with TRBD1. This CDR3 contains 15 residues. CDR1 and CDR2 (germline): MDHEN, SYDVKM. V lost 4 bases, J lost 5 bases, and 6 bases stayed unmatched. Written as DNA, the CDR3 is TGTGCCAGCAGTTCCCCGGGACAGGGGGTTACTGAAGCTTTCTTT. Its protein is CASSSPGQGVTEAFF.